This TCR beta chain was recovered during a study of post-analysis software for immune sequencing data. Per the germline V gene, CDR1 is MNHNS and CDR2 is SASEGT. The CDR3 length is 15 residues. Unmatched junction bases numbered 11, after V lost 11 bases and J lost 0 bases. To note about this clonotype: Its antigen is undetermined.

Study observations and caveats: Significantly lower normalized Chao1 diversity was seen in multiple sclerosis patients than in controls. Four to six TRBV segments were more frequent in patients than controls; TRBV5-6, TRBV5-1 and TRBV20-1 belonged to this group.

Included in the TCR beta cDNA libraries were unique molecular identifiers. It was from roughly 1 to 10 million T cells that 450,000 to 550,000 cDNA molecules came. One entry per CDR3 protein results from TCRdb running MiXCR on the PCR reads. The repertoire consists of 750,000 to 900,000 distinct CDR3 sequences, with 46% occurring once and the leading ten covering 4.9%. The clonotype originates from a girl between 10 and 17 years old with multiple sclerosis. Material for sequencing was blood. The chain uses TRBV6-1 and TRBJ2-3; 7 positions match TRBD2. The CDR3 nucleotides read TGTGCCGGGAGAGTGAGCGGGATTAGCACAGATACGCAGTATTTT. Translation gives CAGRVSGISTDTQYF.